This paragraph covers one T cell receptor beta chain sequence. The table came from immunoSEQ multiplex PCR; TCRdb's copy has only in-frame clones and leaves some out. Among about 160,000 clones, roughly 95% were seen once, and the ten largest hold approximately 0.93%. The data stem from a study of control samples from healthy donors and cancer patients. The length of the CDR3 is 15 residues. The germline gives CDR1 MNHEY, CDR2 SVGAGI. The junction had 10 bases not matched to a gene; V was cut back by 6 bases and J by 5 bases. The receptor comes from a woman in her twenties or thirties in good health. The sequenced material came from blood. The V gene is TRBV6-5, the J gene TRBJ2-3; TRBD2 matches at 8 bases. The CDR3 coding sequence is TGTGCCAGCAGCGCACTAGCGGACCTACGAGATACGCAGTATTTT. Translating gives CASSALADLRDTQYF.